Shown below are 28 T cell receptor beta chains from a single sample sequenced in a study of blood T cells in healthy people across ages. A J-beta primer mix and a sample-barcoded 5' primer were used in a second PCR of about 7 to 11 cycles. TCRdb reprocessed the 5' RACE reads via MiXCR and lists one record per CDR3 protein. This sample has over 1,500,000 distinct CDR3 sequences, with around 50% found just once. The specimen was blood. Source of these receptors: a woman between 40 and 50 years old in good health.

The V call is TRBV5-5, the J call TRBJ2-5; TRBD2 aligns across 7 bases. Trimming at V came to 4 bases and at J to 9 bases, leaving 9 bases not matched to a gene. The germline V gene has CDR1 SGHKS and CDR2 YYEKEE (reference sequence). The CDR3 has 13 amino acids. The CDR3 loop reads CASSGDAGDPQYF. Here the CDR3 DNA reads TGTGCCAGCAGCGGTGACGCGGGGGACCCCCAGTACTTC.

This clonotype has a handful of counts. The V gene is TRBV2, the J gene TRBJ2-7; 7 bases map to TRBD1. The V and J ends lost 5 bases and 5 bases, in that order; junction bases with no gene match: 6. The CDR3 covers 13 residues. Germline CDR1 reads SNHLY; CDR2 reads FYNNEI. The DNA for the CDR3 is TGTGCCAGCAGTAGGGACAGAAAGGACGAGCAGTACTTC. Translated, it gives CASSRDRKDEQYF.

This chain connects TRBV7-8 to TRBJ2-1; the D is unclear. V lost 4 bases and J 8 bases, leaving 9 bases between the germline ends. CDR1 is SGHVS and CDR2 is FQNEAQ in the germline V gene. The CDR3 has 12 residues. The CDR3 nucleotides read TGTGCCAGCAGCTCGCGCACGGATGAGCAGTTCTTC. Amino acid sequence: CASSSRTDEQFF.

This clonotype has a handful of counts. The chain has TRBV19 and TRBJ1-5, with TRBD1 matching over 8 bases. CDR1 and CDR2 (germline): LNHDA, SQIVND (reference sequence). CDR3 length: 16 amino acids. J lost 0 bases, V lost 6 bases, and 7 bases had no gene match. In DNA form, the CDR3 reads TGTGCCAGTAGGCCCACCGGGACAGGTAGCAATCAGCCCCAGCATTTT. Translated: CASRPTGTGSNQPQHF.

This chain joins TRBV6-2 or TRBV6-3 and TRBJ2-1, with TRBD2 matching over 7 bases. The J call is in doubt because the DNA end fits TRBJ2-7 better. CDR1 is MNHEY and CDR2 is SVGEGT in the germline V gene. There are 20 residues in the CDR3. The CDR3 DNA follows: TGTGCCAGCACCAACCACCCCCTGGGGGGGATATTGAATACCTACAATGAGCAGTACTTC. Amino acid sequence: CASTNHPLGGILNTYNEQYF.

This clonotype has more than one count but fewer than ten. V usage is TRBV18 and J usage is TRBJ1-5, with D unresolved. The V gene's germline CDR1 is KGHSH and CDR2 LQKENI. CDR3 length: 14 residues. Trimming left V 3 bases short and J 4 bases short, with 10 bases between. Here the CDR3 DNA reads TGTGCCAGCTCACCTAGGGTTGGGAATCAGCCCCAGCATTTT. It translates to CASSPRVGNQPQHF. The entire variable domain, with the rest obtained from reference TRBV18 and TRBJ1-5, is as follows: NAGVMQNPRHLVRRRGQEARLRCSPMKGHSHVYWYRQLPEEGLKFMVYLQKENIIDESGMPKERFSAEFPKEGPSILRIQQVVRGDSAAYFCASSPRVGNQPQHFGDGTRLSIL.

This clonotype was picked up a small number of times. This chain uses TRBV5-1 with TRBJ2-7; 7 bases match TRBD1. Germline trimming cut 3 bases from V and 3 bases from J; bases unmatched to any gene: 6. The CDR3 spans 14 residues. CDR1 is SGHRS and CDR2 is YFSETQ in the germline V gene. Here the CDR3 reads CASSSRGTYYEQYF. The CDR3 DNA sequence: TGCGCCAGCAGCTCCAGGGGGACCTACTACGAGCAGTACTTC.

The table lists this clonotype with a count of one. The rearrangement links TRBV6-6 to TRBJ2-3; D may be TRBD1 (5 bases). CDR3 size: 15 residues. V dropped 0 bases and J dropped 2 bases, with 9 bases sitting between them. Looked up from germline, CDR1 is MNHNY and CDR2 is SVGAGI (reference sequence). CDR3 coding DNA: TGTGCCAGCAGTTACTCAGACAGCCCCACAGATACGCAGTATTTT. Protein product: CASSYSDSPTDTQYF.

The V gene is TRBV2, the J gene TRBJ2-1; 9 bases line up with TRBD1. The DNA end lines up better with TRBJ2-7; the J call may be wrong. CDR1 and CDR2 from the germline V gene are SNHLY and FYNNEI. The CDR3 has 16 amino acids. CDR3 amino acids: CASQLRGQGIPPEQYF. Here the CDR3 DNA reads TGTGCCAGCCAGCTTAGGGGACAGGGCATTCCCCCCGAGCAGTACTTC.

The chain uses TRBV7-2 and TRBJ2-1; D possibly corresponds to TRBD2 (6 bases). The CDR3 sequence is 15 residues long. V dropped 5 bases and J dropped 9 bases, with 20 bases sitting between them. The germline V gene has CDR1 SGHTA and CDR2 FQGNSA. In nucleotides, the CDR3 is TGTGCCAGCAGCACCCACGGGCGGGGCGCGGGTGAGCAGTTCTTC. Translating gives CASSTHGRGAGEQFF.

Only a few counts were recorded for this clonotype. The J gene is TRBJ2-7, the V gene TRBV12-3 or TRBV12-4; D unresolved. Trimming cost V 1 base and J 3 bases, with 10 bases left between them. The CDR3 totals 14 residues. The CDR3, as DNA: TGTGCCAGCAGTTTAGACGGACCTAACTACGAGCAGTACTTC. It translates to CASSLDGPNYEQYF.

The rearrangement joins TRBV5-1 to TRBJ1-1; D uncertain. V was trimmed by 3 bases and J by 1 base, leaving 10 bases between them. Germline-derived CDR1 and CDR2 are SGHRS and YFSETQ. The CDR3 sequence is 14 residues long. This CDR3 is CASSWGRENTEAFF. The CDR3 coding sequence is TGCGCCAGCAGCTGGGGAAGAGAGAACACTGAAGCTTTCTTT.

V gene TRBV28 combines with J gene TRBJ2-2, with 13 bases identical to TRBD2. This CDR3 contains 17 residues. CDR1 and CDR2 (germline): MDHEN, SYDVKM. V was clipped by 7 bases and J by 5 bases; unmatched bases: 10. The CDR3 coding sequence is TGTGCCAGCACCATGAGACTAGCGGGGGGTCCGACCGGGGAGCTGTTTTTT. Translating gives CASTMRLAGGPTGELFF.

About this clonotype itself: Given a much more abundant clone one base away, this may be a read error. J is TRBJ2-7 and V is TRBV10-3; 8 bases match TRBD1. The DNA end lines up better with TRBJ2-5; the J call may be wrong. The CDR3 is 13 amino acids. Looked up from germline, CDR1 is ENHRY and CDR2 is SYGVKD. The DNA of the CDR3 is TGTGCCATCAGTGCAGGGGGCGAAGAGACCCAGTACTTC. Encoded protein: CAISAGGEETQYF.

This clonotype was seen a handful of times. This chain links TRBV29-1 with TRBJ2-7, with 9 positions matching TRBD1. Germline CDR1 and CDR2: SQVTM and ANQGSEA. The ends lost 3 bases at V and 6 bases at J; junction bases unmatched: 9. This CDR3 is 14 amino acids long. The CDR3 DNA sequence: TGCAGCGTTGATCGGGGACAGGGTACGGGCGAGCAGTACTTC. Translation: CSVDRGQGTGEQYF.

The rearrangement uses TRBV20-1 and TRBJ2-5; 8 bases are a match to TRBD2. The germline V gene has CDR1 DFQATT and CDR2 SNEGSKA (reference sequence). Trimming cost V 6 bases and J 4 bases; bases outside gene matches: 13. CDR3 length equals 15 residues. The CDR3 loop reads CSAPRGGGQRETQYF. In DNA, the CDR3 is TGCAGTGCCCCCCGCGGCGGGGGGCAGAGAGAGACCCAGTACTTC.

This chain connects TRBV6-5 to TRBJ2-7, with 7 bases that match TRBD2. Germline V gives CDR1 MNHEY, CDR2 SVGAGI. This CDR3 has 15 residues. J lost 2 bases, V lost 0 bases, and 4 bases had no gene match. CDR3 region: CASSYSASGTYEQYF. CDR3 nucleotides: TGTGCCAGCAGTTACTCCGCTAGCGGAACCTACGAGCAGTACTTC.

The V gene is TRBV5-1, the J gene TRBJ2-1, with 11 bases fitting TRBD1. The germline V gene encodes CDR1 SGHRS and CDR2 YFSETQ. With 3 bases clipped from V and 2 bases from J, the junction kept 4 bases outside the gene matches. This CDR3 is built from 16 residues. As DNA, the CDR3 is TGCGCCAGCAGCTATTGGACAGGGGGCACCTACAATGAGCAGTTCTTC. It encodes CASSYWTGGTYNEQFF.

This clonotype appeared a few times. V and J are TRBV5-1 and TRBJ1-5; D is possibly TRBD1 (5 bases). Between the trimmed V and J ends, which lost 3 bases and 2 bases, there was a span of 12 bases. This CDR3 is 15 amino acids long. The germline gives CDR1 SGHRS, CDR2 YFSETQ. CDR3 DNA sequence: TGCGCCAGCAGCTGGGGACTTGGGGGCAATCAGCCCCAGCATTTT. It codes for CASSWGLGGNQPQHF.

This clonotype has only one observation. The chain couples TRBV6-5 to TRBJ1-6; D is perhaps TRBD1 (5 bases). Germline V lookup: CDR1 MNHEY, CDR2 SVGAGI. The CDR3 is 13 residues long. The V end was cut by 7 bases, the J end by 5 bases, with 9 bases between. DNA for the CDR3: TGTGCCAGCACCTTGGGGCATAATTCACCCCTCCACTTT. Its protein is CASTLGHNSPLHF.

This chain links TRBV27 with TRBJ2-1, with 10 bases fitting TRBD2. The DNA end lines up better with TRBJ2-7; the J call may be wrong. The germline V gene has CDR1 MNHEY and CDR2 SMNVEV (reference sequence). This CDR3 is built from 17 residues. The CDR3 nucleotides are TGTGCCAGCAGTAGGAGCGGGGGGGGCGCCTCCTACAATGAGCAGTACTTC. Its translation: CASSRSGGGASYNEQYF.

The chain has TRBV28 and TRBJ2-6; 7 positions agree with TRBD1. V dropped 6 bases and J dropped 0; count of bases not matched to a gene: 8. The CDR3 has 17 amino acids. CDR1 is MDHEN and CDR2 is SYDVKM in the germline V gene. CDR3 loop: CASSTDRESSGANVLTF. The CDR3 DNA sequence: TGTGCCAGCAGCACAGACAGGGAAAGCTCTGGGGCCAACGTCCTGACTTTC. Combining the CDR3 with reference TRBV28 and TRBJ2-6 gives the whole variable domain DVKVTQSSRYLVKRTGEKVFLECVQDMDHENMFWYRQDPGLGLRLIYFSYDVKMKEKGDIPEGYSVSREKKERFSLILESASTNQTSMYLCASSTDRESSGANVLTFGAGSRLTVL.

Only a few counts were recorded for this clonotype. The chain employs TRBV7-2 and TRBJ2-3; 7 nucleotides align to TRBD2. After removal of 6 bases from V and 2 bases from J, the junction contained 5 bases not matched to a gene. Germline V gives CDR1 SGHTA, CDR2 FQGNSA. The CDR3 extends over 14 amino acids. CDR3 region: CASRRRGYTDTQYF. CDR3 nucleotide sequence: TGTGCCAGCAGAAGGCGGGGGTACACAGATACGCAGTATTTT. The variable domain in full, with the rest retrieved from reference TRBV7-2 and TRBJ2-3, is GAGVSQSPSNKVTEKGKDVELRCDPISGHTALYWYRQSLGQGLEFLIYFQGNSAPDKSGLPSDRFSAERTGGSVSTLTIQRTQQEDSAVYLCASRRRGYTDTQYFGPGTRLTVL.

The chain combines TRBV20-1 with TRBJ1-4, with 7 bases matching TRBD1. V lost 5 bases, J lost 8 bases, and 14 bases stayed unmatched. CDR1 DFQATT and CDR2 SNEGSKA come from the germline V gene (reference sequence). CDR3 size: 15 residues. This chain's CDR3 is CSAGAFDRADEKLFF. CDR3 sequence (DNA): TGCAGTGCTGGCGCGTTTGACAGGGCGGACGAAAAACTGTTTTTT.

V usage is TRBV15 and J usage is TRBJ1-1; D not resolved. The V end was cut by 0 bases, the J end by 8 bases, with 16 bases between. This CDR3 has 15 amino acids. Germline CDR1 is LNHNV and CDR2 is YYDKDF (reference sequence). Here the CDR3 DNA reads TGTGCCACCAGCAGAGACATGGGCTCGAACAGAGAAGCTTTCTTT. This sequence encodes CATSRDMGSNREAFF.

The chain recombines TRBV4-3 with TRBJ2-5; 9 nucleotides line up with TRBD1. CDR3 length: 15 amino acids. The V gene end was trimmed by 2 bases and the J gene end by 5 bases; junction bases not matched to a gene: 6. Germline CDR1 LGHNA, CDR2 YSLEER. The DNA of the CDR3 is TGCGCCAGCAGCCAACAGGACAGGGGTTTGGAGACCCAGTACTTC. It codes for CASSQQDRGLETQYF.

The chain combines TRBV6-2 or TRBV6-3 with TRBJ1-2; D not resolved. CDR3 length: 14 residues. The germline gives CDR1 MNHEY, CDR2 SVGEGT. With 8 bases removed from V and 5 bases from J, the gap between germline ends came to 18 bases. Here the CDR3 reads CASGKAPVPYGYTF. DNA of the CDR3: TGTGCCAGCGGAAAGGCGCCTGTCCCATATGGCTACACCTTC.

This clonotype has only a few counts. J is TRBJ2-3 and V is TRBV7-2; 12 positions match TRBD2. The V gene's germline CDR1 is SGHTA and CDR2 FQGNSA. J gave up 3 bases and V 5 bases, and 6 bases lay outside the gene matches. The CDR3 extends over 16 amino acids. The CDR3: CASSTTSGGLTDTQYF. The CDR3 bases are TGTGCCAGCAGCACCACTAGCGGGGGGTTGACAGATACGCAGTATTTT.